A selection of T cell receptor beta chains follows, all from one sample in a study of blood T cells in healthy people across ages. TCRdb redid the calling of the 5' RACE reads with MiXCR, one entry per CDR3 protein. The profile shows roughly 800,000 distinct CDR3 sequences, roughly 50% of them singletons. Sequenced material: blood. These receptors were collected from a man aged 25 to 40 in good health. Both conserved end residues are part of each CDR3. A D gene is named only where the DNA matches it firmly. Size is stated for part of the rows, as once, few or many counts, or as a class when the clone is expanded.

>-|few|TRBJ2-4|TRBV4-3
TGCGCCAGCAGCCAAGGAGGGTCCCTAGACATTCAGTACTTC
CASSQGGSLDIQYF
>-|few|TRBJ2-7|TRBV4-2
TGTGCCAGCAGCCAAACTGAAGGAGTGCGGGAGCAGTACTTC
CASSQTEGVREQYF
>-|-|TRBJ1-1|TRBV7-9
TGTGCCAGCAGCCGGGGGTGGAATGAAGCTTTCTTT
CASSRGWNEAFF
>-|-|TRBJ2-5|TRBV10-3
TGTGCCATCGCACCAAACCAAGAGACCCAGTACTTC
CAIAPNQETQYF
>-|-|TRBJ1-1|TRBV20-1
TGCAGTGTCCTCGGACTCCCGATGAACACTGAAGCTTTCTTT
CSVLGLPMNTEAFF
>TRBD2|few|TRBJ2-3|TRBV12-3/TRBV12-4
TGTGCCAGCAGTGGCGGGGGGAGAGGAGATACGCAGTATTTT
CASSGGGRGDTQYF
>TRBD2|-|TRBJ2-5|TRBV6-5
TGTGCCAGCGGGCGGGGGGAGAAGCAGTACTTC
CASGRGEKQYF
>-|few|TRBJ2-5|TRBV4-3
TGCGCCAGCAGCCAAGGGCCCGGAGCCCAGTACTTC
CASSQGPGAQYF
>TRBD1|-|TRBJ1-4|TRBV29-1
TGCAGCGCTATGGGACAGACTAATGAAAAACTGTTTTTT
CSAMGQTNEKLFF
>-|once|TRBJ2-7|TRBV9
TGTGCCAGCAGTGGGGTACCCGGCCGCGAGCAGTACTTC
CASSGVPGREQYF
>-|-|TRBJ2-3|TRBV27
TGTGCCAGCAGTAAAGTTAGCACAGATACGCAGTATTTT
CASSKVSTDTQYF
>-|few|TRBJ2-3|TRBV20-1
TGCAGTGCTCAGGGGGGGCCAGGGGGCTACACAGATACGCAGTATTTT
CSAQGGPGGYTDTQYF
>TRBD2|-|TRBJ2-7|TRBV3-1
TGTGCCAGCAGCCGGACTAGCGGGAGTATAAGCTACGAGCAGTACTTC
CASSRTSGSISYEQYF
>-|few|TRBJ2-1|TRBV4-3
TGCGCCAGCAGCCAAGCCGGCGGACTTTACAATGAGCAGTTCTTC
CASSQAGGLYNEQFF
>-|-|TRBJ1-3|TRBV29-1
TGCAGCGTTCGGAGATCTGGAAACACCATATATTTT
CSVRRSGNTIYF
>-|-|TRBJ2-1|TRBV27
TGTGCCAGCAGTTTATCTGCCCGTAGGACGTCCCGCAATGAGCAGTTCTTC
CASSLSARRTSRNEQFF
>-|once|TRBJ2-7|TRBV12-3/TRBV12-4
TGTGCCAGCACCTCTTGGACCGTGAGCTCCTACAATGAGCAGTACTTC
CASTSWTVSSYNEQYF
>-|-|TRBJ2-1|TRBV14
TGTGCCAGCAGCCAAAAGGACCTTGAGCAGTTCTTC
CASSQKDLEQFF
>TRBD1|-|TRBJ2-7|TRBV28
TGTGCCAGCAGTTGGGGACAGGAAAACTACGAGCAGTACTTC
CASSWGQENYEQYF
>-|-|TRBJ2-5|TRBV7-3
TGTGCCAGCAGCCAACAGGCGAAAGAGACCCAGTACTTC
CASSQQAKETQYF
>-|few|TRBJ1-4|TRBV6-6
TGTGCCAGCGGCTGGTCGGCACCCCAGGGAGAAAAACTGTTTTTT
CASGWSAPQGEKLFF
>-|-|TRBJ2-1|TRBV7-9
TGTGCCAGCGACCTGGCGGGCGCACAACTGAATGAGCAGTTCTTC
CASDLAGAQLNEQFF
>-|-|TRBJ2-1|TRBV7-9
TGTGCCAGCCGGGGAGGACAGAATTACAATGAGCAGTTCTTC
CASRGGQNYNEQFF
>-|-|TRBJ1-1|TRBV20-1
TGCAGTGCTAGGTCAGGGCTGAACACTGAAGCTTTCTTT
CSARSGLNTEAFF
>-|-|TRBJ2-7|TRBV12-3/TRBV12-4
TGTGCCAGCAGGGACGGGACAGCGGGCGAGCAGTACTTC
CASRDGTAGEQYF
>TRBD1|-|TRBJ2-7|TRBV3-1
TGTGCCAGCAGCCAACCGGGACAGGGGCGGTCCCAGTACTTC
CASSQPGQGRSQYF
>-|few|TRBJ2-5|TRBV7-2
TGTGCCAGCAGCTTGGTGGACCTAGAAGCGGAGACCCAGTACTTC
CASSLVDLEAETQYF
>TRBD2|few|TRBJ2-1|TRBV7-8
TGTGCCAGCAGCCCGTCGGGGGGGCGGAACAATGAGCAGTTCTTC
CASSPSGGRNNEQFF
>TRBD2|once|TRBJ2-1|TRBV5-1
TGCGCCAGCAGCTGGGGCGGGGGGATCTTAGATGAGCAGTTCTTC
CASSWGGGILDEQFF
>-|-|TRBJ1-6|TRBV15
TGTGCCACCAGCCGGGACCCATATAATTCACCCCTCCACTTT
CATSRDPYNSPLHF
>TRBD2|-|TRBJ2-4|TRBV6-2/TRBV6-3
TGTGCCAGCAAAACCGGGACTAGCGGGAGTGATGAGCAGTACTTC
CASKTGTSGSDEQYF
>-|-|TRBJ2-1|TRBV20-1
TGCAGTGCCCCACAGGGGGGGGGCTACTACAATGAGCAGTTCTTC
CSAPQGGGYYNEQFF
>-|few|TRBJ1-6|TRBV6-5
TGTGCCAGCAGTTACTCCGGGACACCCAATTCACCCCTCCACTTT
CASSYSGTPNSPLHF
>TRBD1|-|TRBJ2-5|TRBV20-1
TGCAGTGCTAGACCTATTACAGGGGCGAGTGAGACCCAGTACTTC
CSARPITGASETQYF
>-|-|TRBJ2-4|TRBV6-1
TGTGCCAGCAGTGAAAGAGGGCTAGCCAAAAACATTCAGTACTTC
CASSERGLAKNIQYF
>-|few|TRBJ1-2|TRBV20-1
TGCAGTGCTAGCCCCACCCTCAACTATGGCTACACCTTC
CSASPTLNYGYTF
>TRBD1|few|TRBJ2-2|TRBV3-1
TGTGCCAGCAGAAAACAGGACAGGGGGAACACCGGGGAGCTGTTTTTT
CASRKQDRGNTGELFF
>-|-|TRBJ2-7|TRBV6-1
TGTGCCAGCAGGAAGCAGGTGGGGGGCGAGCAGTACTTC
CASRKQVGGEQYF
>TRBD2|few|TRBJ2-1|TRBV9
TGTGCCAGCAGCATGGGACTAGCGGGAGGCCCCGCTTTGGAGGATGAGCAGTTCTTC
CASSMGLAGGPALEDEQFF
>-|-|TRBJ1-2|TRBV29-1
TGCAGCGTTGACGACGGGTGGGCTAACTATGGCTACACCTTC
CSVDDGWANYGYTF
>-|few|TRBJ2-7|TRBV27
TGTGCCAGCAGTTTATTAAGCCGGCTTGCCTACGAGCAGTACTTC
CASSLLSRLAYEQYF
>-|-|TRBJ2-7|TRBV14
TGTGCCAGCAGCCAAGCGAAGACTAGCTACGAGCAGTACTTC
CASSQAKTSYEQYF